Following are 2 T cell receptor beta chains from one sample sequenced in a study of blood T cell repertoires in COVID-19. Generated by immunoSEQ multiplex PCR, the TCRdb table keeps only in-frame clones and is missing some. The repertoire consists of approximately 300,000 clones, with around 92% occurring once and the leading ten covering approximately 1.8%. Material: peripheral blood. Receptor source: a woman aged 30 to 39 with COVID-19, enrolled during active disease.

The genes are TRBV20-1 and TRBJ1-1; D unclear. V was pared by 5 bases and J by 11 bases, with 12 bases between. The CDR3 sequence is 10 residues long. CDR1 is DFQATT, CDR2 SNEGSKA, per germline (reference sequence). For the CDR3, the DNA is TGCAGTGCTCCTCATCGGTCGGCTTTCTTT. Translation gives CSAPHRSAFF.

The V gene is TRBV6-5, the J gene TRBJ1-5, with a tentative D call TRBD1 (6 bases). Trimming stripped 6 bases from V and 8 bases from J, with 17 bases between. The germline V gene has CDR1 MNHEY and CDR2 SVGAGI. The CDR3 loop spans 14 amino acids. The CDR3 DNA sequence: TGTGCCAGCAGCCTTTCGACAGGTTCGGAGCCCCAGCATTTT. It is translated as CASSLSTGSEPQHF.